This T cell receptor (beta chain) was observed in a study of cytomegalovirus exposure and HLA in healthy donors. Study observations and caveats: Some V segments, including TRBV6-2 and TRBV6-3, were excluded as indistinguishable. In most subjects, TCR beta sequences reportedly gave accurate predictions of HLA-A and HLA-B alleles. It was approximately 160 TCR beta chains that were listed as cytomegalovirus-associated.

With respect to this clone: Its antigen remains unidentified.

Use of 60 Vbeta and 13 Jbeta primers characterized the PCR. Assay used: immunoSEQ multiplex PCR; TCRdb lists only in-frame clones, some missing. The sample yields around 180,000 clones, around 80% seen once. In germline, CDR1 is MNHNS, CDR2 SASEGT. The V gene lost 4 bases and the J gene lost 4 bases, with 9 bases spanning the gap. The CDR3 length is 13 residues. This receptor was taken from a boy between 2 and 10 years old in good health and CMV-seronegative. Sequenced material: PBMCs. The rearrangement uses TRBV6-1 and TRBJ2-3; D is perhaps TRBD2 (7 bases). Here the CDR3 DNA reads TGTGCCAGCAGTGGGGGGGGCGCAGATACGCAGTATTTT. Protein: CASSGGGADTQYF.